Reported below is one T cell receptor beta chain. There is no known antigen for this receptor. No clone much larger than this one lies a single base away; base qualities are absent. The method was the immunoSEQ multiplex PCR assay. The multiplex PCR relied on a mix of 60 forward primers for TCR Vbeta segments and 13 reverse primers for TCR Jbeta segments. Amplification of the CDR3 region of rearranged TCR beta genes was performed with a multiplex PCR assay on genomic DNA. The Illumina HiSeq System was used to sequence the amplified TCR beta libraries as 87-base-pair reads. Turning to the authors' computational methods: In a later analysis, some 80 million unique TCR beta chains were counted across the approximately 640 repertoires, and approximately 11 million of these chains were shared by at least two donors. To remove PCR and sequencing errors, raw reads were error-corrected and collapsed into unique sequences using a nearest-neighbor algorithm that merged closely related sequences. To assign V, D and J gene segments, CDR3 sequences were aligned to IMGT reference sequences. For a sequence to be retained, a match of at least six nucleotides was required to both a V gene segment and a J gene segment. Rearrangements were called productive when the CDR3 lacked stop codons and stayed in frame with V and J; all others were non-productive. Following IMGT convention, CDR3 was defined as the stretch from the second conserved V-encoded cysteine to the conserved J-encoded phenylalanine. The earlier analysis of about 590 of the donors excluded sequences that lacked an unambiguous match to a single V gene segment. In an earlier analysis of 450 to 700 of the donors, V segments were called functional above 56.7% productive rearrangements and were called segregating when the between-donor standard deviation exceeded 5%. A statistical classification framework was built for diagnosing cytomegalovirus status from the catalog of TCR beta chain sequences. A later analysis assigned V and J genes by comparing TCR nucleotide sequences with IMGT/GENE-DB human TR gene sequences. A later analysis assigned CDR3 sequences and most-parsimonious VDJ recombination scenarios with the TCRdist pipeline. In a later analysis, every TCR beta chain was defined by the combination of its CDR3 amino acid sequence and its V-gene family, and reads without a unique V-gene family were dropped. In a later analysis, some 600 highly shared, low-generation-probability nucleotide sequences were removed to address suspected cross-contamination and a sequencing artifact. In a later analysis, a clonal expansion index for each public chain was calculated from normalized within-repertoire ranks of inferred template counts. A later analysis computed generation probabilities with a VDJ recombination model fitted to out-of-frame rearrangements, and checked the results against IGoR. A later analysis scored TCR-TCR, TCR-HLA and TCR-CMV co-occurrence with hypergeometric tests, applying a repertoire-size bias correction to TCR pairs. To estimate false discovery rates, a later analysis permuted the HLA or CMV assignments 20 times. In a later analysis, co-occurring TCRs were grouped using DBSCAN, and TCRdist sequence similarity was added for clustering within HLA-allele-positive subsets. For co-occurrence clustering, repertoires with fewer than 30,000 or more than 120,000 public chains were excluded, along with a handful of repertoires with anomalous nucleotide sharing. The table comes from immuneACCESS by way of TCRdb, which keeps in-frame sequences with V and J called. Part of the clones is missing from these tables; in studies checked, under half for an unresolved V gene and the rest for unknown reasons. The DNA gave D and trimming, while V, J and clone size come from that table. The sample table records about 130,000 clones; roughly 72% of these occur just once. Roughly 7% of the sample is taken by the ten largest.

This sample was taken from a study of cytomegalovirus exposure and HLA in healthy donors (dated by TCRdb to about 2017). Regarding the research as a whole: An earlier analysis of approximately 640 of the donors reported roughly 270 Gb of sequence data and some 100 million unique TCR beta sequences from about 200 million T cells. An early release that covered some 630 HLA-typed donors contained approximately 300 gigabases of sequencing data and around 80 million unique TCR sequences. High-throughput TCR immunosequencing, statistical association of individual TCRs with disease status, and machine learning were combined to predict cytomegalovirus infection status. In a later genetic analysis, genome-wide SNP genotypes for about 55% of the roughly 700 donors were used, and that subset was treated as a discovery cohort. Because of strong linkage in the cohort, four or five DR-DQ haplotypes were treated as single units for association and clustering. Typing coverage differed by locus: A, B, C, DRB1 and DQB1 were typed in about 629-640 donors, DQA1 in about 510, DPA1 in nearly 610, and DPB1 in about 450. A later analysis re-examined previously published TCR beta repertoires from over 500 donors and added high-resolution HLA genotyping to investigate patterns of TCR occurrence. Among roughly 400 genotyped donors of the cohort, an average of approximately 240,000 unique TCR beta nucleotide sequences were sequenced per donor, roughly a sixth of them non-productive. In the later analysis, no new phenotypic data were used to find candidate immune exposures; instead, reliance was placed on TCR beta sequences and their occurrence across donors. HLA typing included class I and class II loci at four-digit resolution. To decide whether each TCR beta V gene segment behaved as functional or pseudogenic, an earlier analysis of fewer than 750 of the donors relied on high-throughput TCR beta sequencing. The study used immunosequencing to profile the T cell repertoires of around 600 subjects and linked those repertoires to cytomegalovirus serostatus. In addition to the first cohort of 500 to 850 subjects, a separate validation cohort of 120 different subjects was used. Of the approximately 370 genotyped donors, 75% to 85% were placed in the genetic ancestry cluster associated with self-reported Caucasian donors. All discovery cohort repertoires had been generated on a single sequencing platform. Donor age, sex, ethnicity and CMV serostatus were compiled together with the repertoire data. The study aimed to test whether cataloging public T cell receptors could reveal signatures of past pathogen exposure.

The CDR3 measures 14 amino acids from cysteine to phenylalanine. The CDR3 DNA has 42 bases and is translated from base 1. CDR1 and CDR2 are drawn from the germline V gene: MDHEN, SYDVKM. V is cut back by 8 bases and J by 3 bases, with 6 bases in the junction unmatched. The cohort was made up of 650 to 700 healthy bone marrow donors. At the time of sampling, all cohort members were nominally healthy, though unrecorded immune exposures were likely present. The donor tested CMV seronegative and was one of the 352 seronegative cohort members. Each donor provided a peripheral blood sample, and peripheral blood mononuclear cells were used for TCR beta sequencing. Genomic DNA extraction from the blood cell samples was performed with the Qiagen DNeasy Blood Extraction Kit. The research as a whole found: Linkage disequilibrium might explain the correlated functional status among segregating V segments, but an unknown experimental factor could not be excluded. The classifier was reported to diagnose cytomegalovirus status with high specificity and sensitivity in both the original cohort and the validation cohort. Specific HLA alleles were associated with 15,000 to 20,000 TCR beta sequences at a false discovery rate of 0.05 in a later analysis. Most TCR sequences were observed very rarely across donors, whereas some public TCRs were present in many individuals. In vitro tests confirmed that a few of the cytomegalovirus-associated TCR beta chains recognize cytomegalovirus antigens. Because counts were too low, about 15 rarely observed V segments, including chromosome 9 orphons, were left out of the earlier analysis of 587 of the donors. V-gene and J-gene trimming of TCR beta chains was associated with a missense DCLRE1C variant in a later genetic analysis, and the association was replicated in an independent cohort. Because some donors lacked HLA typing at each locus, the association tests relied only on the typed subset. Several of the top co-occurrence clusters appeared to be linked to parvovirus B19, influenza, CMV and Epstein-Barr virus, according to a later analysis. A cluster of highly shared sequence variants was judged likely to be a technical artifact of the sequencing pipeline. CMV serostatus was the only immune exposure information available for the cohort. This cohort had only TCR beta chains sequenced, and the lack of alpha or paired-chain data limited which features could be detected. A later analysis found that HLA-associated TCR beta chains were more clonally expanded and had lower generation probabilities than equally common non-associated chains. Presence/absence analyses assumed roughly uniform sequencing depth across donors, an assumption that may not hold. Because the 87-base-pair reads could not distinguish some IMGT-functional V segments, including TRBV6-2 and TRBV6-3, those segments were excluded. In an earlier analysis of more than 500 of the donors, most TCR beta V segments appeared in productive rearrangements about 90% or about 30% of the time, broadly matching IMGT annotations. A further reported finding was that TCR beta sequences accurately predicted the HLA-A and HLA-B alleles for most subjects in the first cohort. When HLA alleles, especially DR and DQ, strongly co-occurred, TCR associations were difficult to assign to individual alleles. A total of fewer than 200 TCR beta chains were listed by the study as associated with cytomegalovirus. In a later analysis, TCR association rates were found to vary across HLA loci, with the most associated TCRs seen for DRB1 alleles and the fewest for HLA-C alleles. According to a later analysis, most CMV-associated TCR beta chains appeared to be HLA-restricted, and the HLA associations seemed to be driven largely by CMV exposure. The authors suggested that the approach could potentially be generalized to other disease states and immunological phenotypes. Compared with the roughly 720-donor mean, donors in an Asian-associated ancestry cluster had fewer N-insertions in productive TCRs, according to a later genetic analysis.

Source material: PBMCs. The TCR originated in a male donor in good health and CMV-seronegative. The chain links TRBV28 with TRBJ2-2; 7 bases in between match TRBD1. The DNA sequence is TGTGCCAGCGAAGGGACAGTCTACACCGGGGAGCTGTTTTTT. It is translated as CASEGTVYTGELFF.